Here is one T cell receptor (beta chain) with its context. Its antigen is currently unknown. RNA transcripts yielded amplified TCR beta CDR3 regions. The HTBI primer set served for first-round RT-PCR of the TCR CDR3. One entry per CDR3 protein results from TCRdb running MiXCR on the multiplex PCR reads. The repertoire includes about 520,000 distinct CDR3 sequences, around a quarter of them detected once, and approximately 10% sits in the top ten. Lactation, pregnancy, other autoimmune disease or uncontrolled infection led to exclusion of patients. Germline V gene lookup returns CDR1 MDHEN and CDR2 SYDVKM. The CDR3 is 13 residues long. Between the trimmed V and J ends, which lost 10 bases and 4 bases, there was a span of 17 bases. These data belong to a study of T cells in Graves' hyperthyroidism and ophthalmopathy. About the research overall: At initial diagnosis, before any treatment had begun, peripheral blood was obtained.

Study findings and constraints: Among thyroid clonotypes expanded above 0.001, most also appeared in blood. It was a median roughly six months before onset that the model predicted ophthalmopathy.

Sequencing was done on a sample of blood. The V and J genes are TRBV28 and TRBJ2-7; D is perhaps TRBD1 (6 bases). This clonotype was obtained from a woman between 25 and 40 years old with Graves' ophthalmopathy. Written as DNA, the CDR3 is TGTGCCACCCGGGACATGGCTAATTACGAGCAGTACTTC. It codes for CATRDMANYEQYF.